The clone carrying this T cell receptor (beta chain) was detected many times. Its specificity is not known. The data originate from a study of T cell repertoires in cytomegalovirus infection. Study summary: Signatures in public TCR beta sequences pointed to both CMV infection and matching HLA type. Study-level findings and limits: HLA-C-restricted CMV clonotypes gave the most frequent clonotype in two of eight donors. Cumulative frequency (of public TCR beta family members) identified carriers of CMV plus the relevant HLA.

Germline trimming cut 0 bases from V and 6 bases from J; bases unmatched to any gene: 7. This CDR3 region has 16 residues. The V gene's germline CDR1 is SGHTA and CDR2 FQGNSA. TCRdb redid the calling of the reads with MiXCR, one entry per CDR3 protein. This table has 150,000 to 200,000 distinct CDR3 sequences, more than 9% appearing once. The J gene is TRBJ2-3, the V gene TRBV7-2; 9 bases align to TRBD2. Material: PBMCs. The TCR originated in a human donor in good health (CMV status not recorded). Some clones in this sample may be carry-over from other donors' samples. CDR3 DNA: TGTGCCAGCAGCTTAGCAATAGCGGGAGTTCGCGATACGCAGTATTTT. Protein sequence: CASSLAIAGVRDTQYF.